Below are 15 T cell receptor beta chains sequenced from a single sample in a study of blood T cell repertoires in COVID-19. Only in-frame clones appear in the TCRdb table, and some are missing; sequencing was by immunoSEQ multiplex PCR. This sample yields some 96,000 clones, of which about 85% are seen a single time; around an eighth belongs to the top ten. Sample: peripheral blood. These receptors were obtained from a man in his fifties or sixties with active or convalescent COVID-19.

The chain is built from TRBV3-1 (or the pseudogene TRBV3-2) and TRBJ2-2; D is uncertain. The CDR3 covers 14 residues. The V end was cut by 2 bases, the J end by 5 bases, with 9 bases between. The V gene's germline CDR1 is LGHDT and CDR2 YNNKEL (reference sequence). CDR3 sequence (DNA): TGTGCCAGCAGCCAATTTACCGGGACCGGGGAGCTGTTTTTT. Protein: CASSQFTGTGELFF.

The rearrangement uses TRBV5-4 and TRBJ2-2; TRBD2 agrees at 8 bases. CDR3 length: 16 amino acids. Germline CDR1 SGHNT, CDR2 YYREEE (reference sequence). Trimming cost V 4 bases and J 2 bases; bases outside gene matches: 7. The CDR3, as DNA: TGTGCCAGCAGCCCAAGGACTAGCAAAAACACCGGGGAGCTGTTTTTT. Translating gives CASSPRTSKNTGELFF.

The chain combines TRBV25-1 with TRBJ1-4, with a weak D call TRBD1 (5 bases). CDR3 length: 15 residues. Germline V CDR1 and CDR2: MGHDK, SYGVNS. The V and J ends lost 1 base and 7 bases respectively, with 13 bases between them. The CDR3 DNA reads TGTGCCAGCAGTGAATCTAGGGGAGGCGCTGAAAAACTGTTTTTT. Its translation: CASSESRGGAEKLFF.

The chain carries TRBV5-6 and TRBJ2-3; 11 bases match TRBD2. Germline trimming cut 2 bases from V and 3 bases from J; bases unmatched to any gene: 5. CDR3 length equals 16 residues. Per the germline V gene, CDR1 is SGHDT and CDR2 is YYEEEE. As DNA, the CDR3 is TGTGCCAGCAGCTTTACTAGCGGGAGTTGGACAGATACGCAGTATTTT. Translation: CASSFTSGSWTDTQYF. The full variable domain, its missing parts supplied by reference TRBV5-6 and TRBJ2-3, is DAGVTQSPTHLIKTRGQQVTLRCSPKSGHDTVSWYQQALGQGPQFIFQYYEEEERQRGNFPDRFSGHQFPNYSSELNVNALLLGDSALYLCASSFTSGSWTDTQYFGPGTRLTVL.

The chain links TRBV28 to TRBJ2-5, with D perhaps TRBD1 (6 bases). Germline V lookup: CDR1 MDHEN, CDR2 SYDVKM. The CDR3 is made up of 14 amino acids. V was shortened by 2 bases and J by 2 bases, with 9 bases between the two germline ends. The chain's CDR3 is CASSLLGQQETQYF. CDR3 DNA sequence: TGTGCCAGCAGTTTACTTGGACAGCAAGAGACCCAGTACTTC. The complete variable domain, with remaining parts taken from reference TRBV28 and TRBJ2-5, reads DVKVTQSSRYLVKRTGEKVFLECVQDMDHENMFWYRQDPGLGLRLIYFSYDVKMKEKGDIPEGYSVSREKKERFSLILESASTNQTSMYLCASSLLGQQETQYFGPGTRLLVL.

The chain links TRBV5-4 to TRBJ2-3; 9 positions agree with TRBD1. This CDR3 comprises 13 residues. Germline CDR1 SGHNT, CDR2 YYREEE (reference sequence). V shed 5 bases, J shed 4 bases, and the junction held 2 bases outside the gene matches. CDR3 region: CASRRDRADTQYF. As DNA, the CDR3 is TGTGCCAGCAGGCGGGACAGGGCAGATACGCAGTATTTT. The variable domain in full, completed from reference TRBV5-4 and TRBJ2-3, reads ETGVTQSPTHLIKTRGQQVTLRCSSQSGHNTVSWYQQALGQGPQFIFQYYREEENGRGNFPPRFSGLQFPNYSSELNVNALELDDSALYLCASRRDRADTQYFGPGTRLTVL.

This chain joins TRBV11-2 and TRBJ2-7; tentatively, D is TRBD2 (6 bases). The CDR3 contains 14 residues. The V end lost 5 bases, the J end lost 1 base, and 12 bases lay between the germline ends. Germline CDR1 reads SGHAT; CDR2 reads FQNNGV. CDR3 loop: CASSTGTLSYEQYF. The CDR3 DNA reads as TGTGCCAGCAGCACCGGGACTTTATCCTACGAGCAGTACTTC.

The chain joins TRBV19 to TRBJ2-2; D is perhaps TRBD2 (5 bases). The CDR3 has 14 residues. Germline CDR1 and CDR2: LNHDA and SQIVND (reference sequence). V was trimmed by 10 bases and J by 5 bases, leaving 17 bases between them. CDR3 sequence (DNA): TGTGCCACGCTAGGGTTCGGGGAAACCGGGGAGCTGTTTTTT. It encodes CATLGFGETGELFF.

This chain connects TRBV2 to TRBJ1-6; a possible D gene is TRBD1 (6 bases). V was cut by 6 bases and J by 6 bases, with 15 bases left in between. In germline, CDR1 is SNHLY, CDR2 FYNNEI. CDR3 length equals 15 residues. CDR3 amino acids: CASSPNRVLNSPLHF. In nucleotides, the CDR3 is TGTGCCAGCAGCCCCAACAGGGTTCTTAATTCACCCCTCCACTTT.

V gene TRBV4-1 combines with J gene TRBJ2-3; TRBD2 matches at 10 bases. V lost 0 bases, J lost 5 bases, and 8 bases stayed unmatched. Germline CDR1 and CDR2: MGHRA and YSYEKL. The CDR3 is 17 amino acids. This CDR3 is CASSQDGTSGVRDTQYF. CDR3 sequence (DNA): TGCGCCAGCAGCCAAGATGGAACTAGCGGGGTCAGAGATACGCAGTATTTT.

The genes are TRBV12-3 or TRBV12-4 and TRBJ2-1; TRBD2 agrees at 8 bases. Germline trimming cut 9 bases from V and 8 bases from J; bases unmatched to any gene: 6. The CDR3 runs 12 residues. The CDR3 DNA is TGTGCCAGTGGACAGCGGGAGTATGAGCAGTTCTTC. This gives the protein CASGQREYEQFF.

The rearrangement links TRBV5-1 to TRBJ2-3, with D possibly TRBD2 on 7 matching bases. V lost 4 bases and J lost 2, with 14 bases in between. The CDR3 loop spans 15 amino acids. Looked up from germline, CDR1 is SGHRS and CDR2 is YFSETQ. The CDR3 bases are TGCGCCAGCAGCCGAGTTGGGGGGGCCACAGATACGCAGTATTTT. Translation gives CASSRVGGATDTQYF. Full variable domain (remainder filled in from reference TRBV5-1 and TRBJ2-3): KAGVTQTPRYLIKTRGQQVTLSCSPISGHRSVSWYQQTPGQGLQFLFEYFSETQRNKGNFPGRFSGRQFSNSRSEMNVSTLELGDSALYLCASSRVGGATDTQYFGPGTRLTVL.

This clone showed up just once. The chain recombines TRBV18 with TRBJ2-1, with 7 bases matching TRBD1. Germline V gene data show CDR1 as KGHSH and CDR2 as LQKENI. CDR3 length: 15 residues. The trim removed 4 bases at V and 2 bases at J, leaving 5 bases unmatched. CDR3 protein: CASSLQQGTYNEQFF. In DNA, the CDR3 is TGTGCCAGCTCACTCCAACAGGGGACCTACAATGAGCAGTTCTTC.

The chain links TRBV5-3 to TRBJ2-7, with 13 nucleotides matching TRBD2. TRBV5-3 is an open reading frame whose function is uncertain. The CDR3 totals 16 residues. The V gene end was trimmed by 0 bases and the J gene end by 5 bases; junction bases not matched to a gene: 5. The CDR3 DNA reads TGTGCCAGAAGCTTGGGGACTAGCGGGAGTTACGACGAGCAGTACTTC. It specifies CARSLGTSGSYDEQYF.

The chain employs TRBV2 and TRBJ1-5; 9 bases agree with TRBD1. The ends lost 4 bases at V and 7 bases at J; junction bases unmatched: 2. Germline V gives CDR1 SNHLY, CDR2 FYNNEI. The length of the CDR3 is 13 residues. CDR3 in DNA: TGTGCCAGCAGTGGGGACAGGGAACAGCCCCAGCATTTT. This translates into CASSGDREQPQHF.